Reported below is one T cell receptor (beta chain). Other DNA sequences in this specimen translate into the identical CDR3. These data come from a study of pediatric ulcerative colitis. The rectum was sampled with one to two pinch biopsies at colonoscopy. The repertoire was sequenced with immunoSEQ multiplex PCR; TCRdb's copy has only in-frame clones and lacks some. The profile shows 20,000 to 25,000 clones, about 65% of them singletons. Germline CDR1 SGHVS, CDR2 FQNEAQ. Between the trimmed V and J ends, which lost 5 bases and 0 bases, there was a span of 5 bases. The CDR3 is 12 residues long. The chain links TRBV7-8 to TRBJ2-7; D gene ambiguous. Sequencing input: gut tissue. The sequence came from a boy aged 5-17 years with severe ulcerative colitis. CDR3 in amino acids: CASSPFSYEQYF. The CDR3 nucleotides are TGTGCCAGCAGCCCCTTCTCCTACGAGCAGTACTTC.